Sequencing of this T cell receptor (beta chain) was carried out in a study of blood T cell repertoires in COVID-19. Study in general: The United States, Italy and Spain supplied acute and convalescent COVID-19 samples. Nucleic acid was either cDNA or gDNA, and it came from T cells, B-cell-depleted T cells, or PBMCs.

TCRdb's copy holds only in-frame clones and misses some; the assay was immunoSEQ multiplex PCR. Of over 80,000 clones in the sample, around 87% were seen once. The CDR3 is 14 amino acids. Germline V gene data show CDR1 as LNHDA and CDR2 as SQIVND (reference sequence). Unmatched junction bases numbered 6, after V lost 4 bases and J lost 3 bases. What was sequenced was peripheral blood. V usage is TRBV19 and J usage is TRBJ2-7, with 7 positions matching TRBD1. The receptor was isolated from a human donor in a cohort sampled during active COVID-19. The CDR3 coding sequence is TGTGCCAGTAGTACCCGAGGGGGCAACTACGAGCAGTACTTC. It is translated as CASSTRGGNYEQYF. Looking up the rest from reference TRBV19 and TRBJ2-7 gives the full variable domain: DGGITQSPKYLFRKEGQNVTLSCEQNLNHDAMYWYRQDPGQGLRLIYYSQIVNDFQKGDIAEGYSVSREKKESFPLTVTSAQKNPTAFYLCASSTRGGNYEQYFGPGTRLTVT.